This TCR beta chain was sequenced during a study of blood T cell repertoires in COVID-19. The V end lost 8 bases, the J end lost 2 bases, and 13 bases lay between the germline ends. Germline-derived CDR1 and CDR2 are MNHEY and SMNVEV (reference sequence). There are 13 residues in the CDR3. This clone was seen a single time. This table comes from immunoSEQ multiplex PCR, and its TCRdb copy is limited to in-frame clones, with some not included. The sample lists approximately 50,000 clones; over 90% were seen once. This clonotype was sampled from a human donor in a cohort sampled during active COVID-19. The chain links TRBV27 to TRBJ2-7; D might be TRBD1 (6 bases). Sequencing used peripheral blood. The CDR3 reads CASYGDNTYEQYF. Here the CDR3 DNA reads TGTGCCAGCTATGGGGACAACACCTACGAGCAGTACTTC.